Following are 9 T cell receptor beta chains from one sample sequenced in a study of blood T cell repertoires in COVID-19. Here immunoSEQ multiplex PCR was the method, and the copy in TCRdb shows in-frame clones only, minus some. The sample includes 150,000 to 200,000 clones, around four fifths of them seen just once. Sequences were obtained from peripheral blood. All receptors derive from a man between 65 and 79 years old with acute or convalescent COVID-19.

J is TRBJ1-4 and V is TRBV2, with D perhaps matching TRBD1 (6 bases). Germline CDR1 reads SNHLY; CDR2 reads FYNNEI. Trimming cost V 9 bases and J 3 bases, with 17 bases left between them. The CDR3 has 15 amino acids. CDR3 sequence: CARQGTSSANEKLFF. CDR3 in DNA: TGTGCCAGACAGGGAACATCGTCGGCTAATGAAAAACTGTTTTTT.

V is TRBV25-1 and J is TRBJ2-1; TRBD2 matches at 7 bases. The CDR3 runs to 16 residues. From germline, CDR1 is MGHDK and CDR2 SYGVNS. Losses at the gene ends were 1 base for V and 0 bases for J; bases not matched to a gene: 3. CDR3 residues: CASSELGGDSYNEQFF. The CDR3 coding sequence is TGTGCCAGCAGTGAATTGGGGGGGGACTCCTACAATGAGCAGTTCTTC.

The chain has TRBV18 and TRBJ2-5; D gene ambiguous. Germline V gene data show CDR1 as KGHSH and CDR2 as LQKENI. The CDR3 consists of 14 residues. The ends were cut back, 0 bases at V and 6 bases at J, with 11 bases in the middle. Here the CDR3 reads CASSPPQEFQTQYF. The CDR3, as DNA: TGTGCCAGCTCACCACCGCAGGAATTTCAGACCCAGTACTTC.

This rearrangement joins TRBV28 to TRBJ1-3; D remains ambiguous. Trimming cost V 5 bases and J 2 bases, with 7 bases left between them. The CDR3 totals 13 residues. Looked up from germline, CDR1 is MDHEN and CDR2 is SYDVKM. Here the CDR3 reads CASSVSAGNTIYF. The CDR3, as DNA: TGTGCCAGCAGTGTATCAGCTGGAAACACCATATATTTT.

The chain uses TRBV28 and TRBJ1-1, with D uncertain. Trimming removed 6 bases at V and 0 bases at J, with 8 bases between. This CDR3 is built from 13 residues. Germline V CDR1 and CDR2: MDHEN, SYDVKM. CDR3 DNA sequence: TGTGCCAGCAGGGCCTCTCTGAACACTGAAGCTTTCTTT. This translates into CASRASLNTEAFF.

This clone came up once. Within the sample, other DNA sequences also encode this same CDR3. This rearrangement joins TRBV2 to TRBJ1-6, with 8 bases identical to TRBD1. V was clipped by 4 bases and J by 7 bases; unmatched bases: 0. The CDR3 loop spans 13 amino acids. Germline loops: CDR1 SNHLY, CDR2 FYNNEI. The CDR3 nucleotides are TGTGCCAGCAGTGGACAGGGGAATTCACCCCTCCACTTT. Its translation is CASSGQGNSPLHF.

This chain's CDR3 is CASSYGAIVNTEAFF. In DNA form, the CDR3 reads TGTGCCAGCAGTTACGGGGCAATCGTGAACACTGAAGCTTTCTTT. The chain joins TRBV6-2 or TRBV6-3 to TRBJ1-1; D perhaps matches TRBD1 (5 bases). This CDR3 has 15 amino acids. V dropped 2 bases and J dropped 0 bases, with 10 bases sitting between them. Germline loops: CDR1 MNHEY, CDR2 SVGEGT.

V usage is TRBV7-8 and J usage is TRBJ2-7; 9 bases match TRBD1. Trimming removed 5 bases from V and 2 bases from J; junction bases left unmatched: 4. Germline values: CDR1 SGHVS, CDR2 FQNEAQ. CDR3 length: 14 amino acids. The CDR3 region has the DNA TGTGCCAGCAGCGGGACAGGGACACCCTACGAGCAGTACTTC. As protein: CASSGTGTPYEQYF.

The chain recombines TRBV29-1 with TRBJ2-1; no reliable D call. The CDR3 extends over 11 amino acids. The V end lost 4 bases, the J end lost 7 bases, and 8 bases lay between the germline ends. In germline, CDR1 is SQVTM, CDR2 ANQGSEA. This CDR3 reads CSVGFRNEQFF. The CDR3 DNA is TGCAGCGTTGGATTTAGAAATGAGCAGTTCTTC.